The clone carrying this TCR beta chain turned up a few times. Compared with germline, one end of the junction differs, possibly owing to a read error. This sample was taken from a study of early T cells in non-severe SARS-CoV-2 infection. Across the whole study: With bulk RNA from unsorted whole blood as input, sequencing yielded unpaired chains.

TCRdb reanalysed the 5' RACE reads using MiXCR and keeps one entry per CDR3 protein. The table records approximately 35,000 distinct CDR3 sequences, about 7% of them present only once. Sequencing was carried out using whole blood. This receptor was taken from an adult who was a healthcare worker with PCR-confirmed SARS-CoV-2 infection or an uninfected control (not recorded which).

The DNA for the CDR3 is TGTGCCAGCTCATCACCCGGCCTGGGGGCCCACGAGCAGTACTTC. Its translation: CASSSPGLGAHEQYF. The chain employs TRBV18 and TRBJ2-7, with D possibly being TRBD1 (6 bases). The CDR3 loop spans 15 amino acids. Germline CDR1 and CDR2: KGHSH and LQKENI.